This T cell receptor beta chain was observed in a study of blood T cell repertoires in COVID-19. As for the study in general: COVID-19 samples collected from the United States, Italy and Spain covered acute and convalescent phases. From T cells, B-cell-depleted T cells, or PBMCs came the material, which was cDNA or gDNA.

Original analysis: Quantification of nucleated cells was approximated via reference gene primer amplification. The method was immunoSEQ multiplex PCR; TCRdb's version includes in-frame clones alone and lacks a portion of them. The V and J calls and clone size are taken from that table; D and trimming were inferred from the DNA. The sample carries roughly 270,000 clones, around 90% recorded once. Specimen: peripheral blood. This sequence was found in a man aged 18 to 29 with active or convalescent COVID-19.

CDR3 residues: CASSQALAVNTGELFF. The CDR3 DNA reads as TGCGCCAGCAGCCAGGCCCTAGCGGTGAACACCGGGGAGCTGTTTTTT. The chain uses TRBV4-1 and TRBJ2-2, with TRBD2 matching over 7 bases. The V segment lost 3 bases and the J segment 1 base; nucleotides outside the gene matches: 5. Germline V gives CDR1 MGHRA, CDR2 YSYEKL. The CDR3 covers 16 residues.